A single sample gave rise to the 19 T cell receptor beta chains below, sequenced in a study of a mutant IDH1 vaccine in newly diagnosed glioma. Clones were read by immunoSEQ multiplex PCR, and TCRdb kept only the in-frame ones, dropping some. The table shows about 28,000 clones, with around 83% occurring only once. The time point was: week 23, last vaccination. Topical imiquimod accompanied each vaccine dose, which consisted of 300 ug of mutant IDH1 20-mer peptide. These receptors' targets are unknown. This specimen consisted of PBMCs, obtained from a glioma patient whose treatment included an IDH1 peptide vaccine. These receptors were taken from a woman under 40 with glioma.

J is TRBJ1-1 and V is TRBV2; a weak D match, TRBD1 (5 bases). The CDR3 has 15 residues. V was pared by 7 bases and J by 3 bases, with 18 bases between. CDR1 and CDR2 from the germline V gene are SNHLY and FYNNEI. CDR3 loop: CASILFVGPHTEAFF. The CDR3 nucleotides are TGTGCCAGCATTCTCTTTGTGGGACCCCACACTGAAGCTTTCTTT.

This clone appeared once. The chain couples TRBV4-1 to TRBJ1-1; 9 nucleotides agree with TRBD1. Germline lookup yields CDR1 MGHRA and CDR2 YSYEKL. The CDR3 is made up of 15 amino acids. Germline trimming cut 2 bases from V and 11 bases from J; bases unmatched to any gene: 12. CDR3 residues: CASSQLLRDRAVAFF. Written as DNA, the CDR3 is TGCGCCAGCAGCCAACTACTCCGGGACAGGGCGGTTGCTTTCTTT.

The V call is TRBV6-1, the J call TRBJ1-5; 7 nucleotides agree with TRBD1. The CDR3 has 13 residues. V lost 7 bases to trimming and J lost 4 bases; unmatched junction nucleotides: 4. Germline V gene sequence: CDR1 MNHNS, CDR2 SASEGT. Here the CDR3 DNA reads TGTGCCAGCAAAGGACAGGTGAATCAGCCCCAGCATTTT. This encodes CASKGQVNQPQHF.

V is TRBV5-7 and J is TRBJ1-2, with TRBD1 matching 9 bases. TRBV5-7 is noted as an ORF with a role that remains uncertain. V trimming: 5 bases; J trimming: 1 base; junction bases outside the gene matches: 9. The CDR3 contains 16 residues. The CDR3 DNA sequence: TGTGCCAGCAGAGGGACAGGGCGGAGGGTTAACTATGGCTACACCTTC. Protein: CASRGTGRRVNYGYTF.

This clone showed up just a few times. V is TRBV5-6 and J is TRBJ2-7; perhaps TRBD1 as D (6 bases). Trimming took 4 bases from V and 4 from J, leaving 15 bases between them. CDR1 is SGHDT, CDR2 YYEEEE, per germline. CDR3 length equals 14 residues. CDR3 in amino acids: CASSPPGQFYEQYF. The DNA of the CDR3 is TGTGCCAGCAGCCCGCCGGGACAATTTTACGAGCAGTACTTC.

This clone showed up just a few times. V usage is TRBV19 and J usage is TRBJ1-2, with 7 bases identical to TRBD1. Trimming cost V 8 bases and J 8 bases; bases outside gene matches: 8. The CDR3 is made up of 12 amino acids. The germline CDR1 and CDR2 sequences are LNHDA and SQIVND (reference sequence). The DNA for the CDR3 is TGTGCCAGTCGACAGGGAGGTGGAGGCTACACCTTC. Translated, it gives CASRQGGGGYTF.

A note on this clone: The sample contains more than one DNA sequence encoding this CDR3. The chain is built from TRBV5-6 and TRBJ1-6; D is perhaps TRBD1 (5 bases). In germline, CDR1 is SGHDT, CDR2 YYEEEE. Trimming left V 0 bases short and J 10 bases short, with 11 bases between. The CDR3 contains 14 residues. The CDR3 coding sequence is TGTGCCAGCAGCTTGGTTTCGGGGGAATCACCCCTCCACTTT. The encoded protein is CASSLVSGESPLHF.

The V and J genes are TRBV5-1 and TRBJ2-7; 9 nucleotides line up with TRBD1. Germline V gives CDR1 SGHRS, CDR2 YFSETQ. The V segment lost 0 bases and the J segment 2 bases; nucleotides outside the gene matches: 6. The CDR3 loop spans 16 amino acids. The CDR3 bases are TGCGCCAGCAGCTTGGCCCCGACAGGGGGACCCTACGAGCAGTACTTC. It translates to CASSLAPTGGPYEQYF.

The rearrangement links TRBV6-6 to TRBJ2-6; D uncertain. Trimming took 5 bases from V and 4 from J, leaving 6 bases between them. The CDR3 totals 13 residues. CDR1 and CDR2 from the germline V gene are MNHNY and SVGAGI (reference sequence). CDR3 DNA sequence: TGTGCCAGCAGTCCTCCAGGGGCCAACGTCCTGACTTTC. This sequence encodes CASSPPGANVLTF.

This clone has more than one count but fewer than ten. The J gene is TRBJ2-1, the V gene TRBV5-1; 7 bases fit TRBD2. The germline CDR1 and CDR2 sequences are SGHRS and YFSETQ. Trimming cost V 5 bases and J 2 bases; bases outside gene matches: 7. The CDR3 sequence is 15 residues long. CDR3 in amino acids: CASRLEAGTYNEQFF. The DNA of the CDR3 is TGCGCCAGCAGACTGGAAGCGGGGACCTACAATGAGCAGTTCTTC.

The CDR3 sequence is CSARLDYEQYF. The DNA of the CDR3 is TGCAGTGCTAGGTTGGACTACGAGCAGTACTTC. V usage is TRBV20-1 and J usage is TRBJ2-7; D is undetermined. V was pared by 3 bases and J by 3 bases, with 6 bases between. From germline, CDR1 is DFQATT and CDR2 SNEGSKA (reference sequence). The CDR3 runs to 11 residues.

This clone was seen just once. This chain's CDR3 is CASSRGRTGELFF. CDR3 DNA: TGTGCCAGCAGTCGGGGGCGGACCGGGGAGCTGTTTTTT. The chain joins TRBV6-5 to TRBJ2-2; the D call may be TRBD1 or TRBD2 (6 bases each). V lost 5 bases and J lost 5, with 9 bases in between. The CDR3 is 13 amino acids. Germline-derived CDR1 and CDR2 are MNHEY and SVGAGI.

The chain is built from TRBV19 and TRBJ1-1; a weak D match, TRBD1 (5 bases). Germline V lookup: CDR1 LNHDA, CDR2 SQIVND (reference sequence). V shed 5 bases and J shed 5 bases, with 9 bases lying between them. CDR3 size: 12 residues. DNA of the CDR3: TGTGCCAGTAGTCGCCAGGGTACTGAAGCTTTCTTT. Its protein product is CASSRQGTEAFF.

The chain recombines TRBV7-2 with TRBJ2-7; D uncertain. The CDR3 length is 12 residues. Between the trimmed V and J ends, which lost 1 base and 7 bases, there was a span of 8 bases. CDR1 SGHTA and CDR2 FQGNSA come from the germline V gene. The CDR3 nucleotides are TGTGCCAGCAGCTTAGTGTTGTTTGAGCAGTACTTC. Translating it yields CASSLVLFEQYF.

The genes are TRBV4-3 and TRBJ2-1; no firm D call. Germline CDR1 and CDR2: LGHNA and YSLEER. The CDR3 is 15 residues long. The ends were cut back, 0 bases at V and 3 bases at J, with 9 bases in the middle. The CDR3 sequence: CASSQDPGGYNEQFF. CDR3 nucleotide sequence: TGCGCCAGCAGCCAAGATCCGGGTGGCTACAATGAGCAGTTCTTC.

This clone occurred once. This chain joins TRBV5-1 and TRBJ2-7, with D perhaps being TRBD1 or TRBD2 (7 bases each). Trimming removed 0 bases from V and 4 bases from J, with 11 bases in between. Germline values: CDR1 SGHRS, CDR2 YFSETQ. The CDR3 has 14 amino acids. The CDR3 nucleotides are TGCGCCAGCAGCTTGGTCAGGGGGGGGTACGAGCAGTACTTC. Its protein is CASSLVRGGYEQYF.

This clone was counted a few times. J is TRBJ1-1 and V is TRBV30, with D hard to call. CDR3 length: 12 amino acids. V gave up 1 base and J gave up 11 bases, with 14 bases separating them. Germline V gene data show CDR1 as GTSNPN and CDR2 as SVGIG (reference sequence). The CDR3 sequence is CAWSAWTEEAFF. CDR3 DNA sequence: TGTGCCTGGAGTGCGTGGACGGAGGAGGCTTTCTTT.

With respect to this clone: Within the sample, other DNA sequences also encode this same CDR3. The chain combines TRBV25-1 with TRBJ1-1; D unresolved. The CDR3 runs to 12 residues. V lost 6 bases to trimming and J lost 1 base, with 6 bases between them. The germline CDR1 and CDR2 sequences are MGHDK and SYGVNS. The CDR3 region is CASSAGNTEAFF. The CDR3, as DNA: TGTGCCAGCAGCGCAGGGAACACTGAAGCTTTCTTT. Complete variable domain (other parts from reference TRBV25-1 and TRBJ1-1): EADIYQTPRYLVIGTGKKITLECSQTMGHDKMYWYQQDPGMELHLIHYSYGVNSTEKGDLSSESTVSRIRTEHFPLTLESARPSHTSQYLCASSAGNTEAFFGQGTRLTVV.

V gene TRBV7-2 combines with J gene TRBJ2-5; weak D call: TRBD2 (6 bases). V was trimmed by 8 bases and J by 4 bases, leaving 17 bases between them. The CDR3 runs 14 residues. The germline V gene has CDR1 SGHTA and CDR2 FQGNSA. CDR3: CASAPALSGETQYF. For the CDR3, the DNA is TGTGCCAGCGCCCCGGCCCTTAGCGGAGAGACCCAGTACTTC.